Listed here are 3 T cell receptor beta chains from one sample, sequenced in a study of shared clonotypes between healthy human individuals. Only in-frame clones appear in the TCRdb table, and some are missing; sequencing was by immunoSEQ multiplex PCR. The data show more than 1,200,000 clones, less than 99% seen once. Sequencing was carried out using naive CD4+ T cells sorted from blood. Regarding subset: CD45RA+ positively selected. The receptor source for this set is a man aged 25 to 45 in good health.

With respect to this clone: This sample also contains other DNA sequences that code for the same CDR3. The chain employs TRBV7-2 and TRBJ2-7; D unclear. V was clipped by 1 base and J by 4 bases, with 5 bases between them. Germline CDR1 reads SGHTA; CDR2 reads FQGNSA. CDR3 length: 12 amino acids. The CDR3 region is CASSLVAYEQYF. CDR3 nucleotide sequence: TGTGCCAGCAGCTTAGTTGCGTACGAGCAGTACTTC.

The V gene is TRBV7-9, the J gene TRBJ2-7; the match to TRBD1 covers 10 bases. Germline-derived CDR1 and CDR2 are SEHNR and FQNEAQ (reference sequence). Trimming at V came to 6 bases and at J to 3 bases, leaving 11 bases not matched to a gene. The CDR3 extends over 16 amino acids. The CDR3 is CASSSITGQGLYEQYF. The CDR3 DNA is TGTGCCAGCAGTTCAATCACGGGACAGGGGCTCTACGAGCAGTACTTC.

This chain uses TRBV18 with TRBJ2-6; TRBD1 might be the D (6 bases). Germline values: CDR1 KGHSH, CDR2 LQKENI. CDR3 size: 18 residues. V gave up 3 bases and J gave up 0 bases, with 15 bases separating them. The CDR3 DNA reads TGTGCCAGCTCACCGCCCCGGGACACCCTCTCTGGGGCCAACGTCCTGACTTTC. Translated, it gives CASSPPRDTLSGANVLTF.